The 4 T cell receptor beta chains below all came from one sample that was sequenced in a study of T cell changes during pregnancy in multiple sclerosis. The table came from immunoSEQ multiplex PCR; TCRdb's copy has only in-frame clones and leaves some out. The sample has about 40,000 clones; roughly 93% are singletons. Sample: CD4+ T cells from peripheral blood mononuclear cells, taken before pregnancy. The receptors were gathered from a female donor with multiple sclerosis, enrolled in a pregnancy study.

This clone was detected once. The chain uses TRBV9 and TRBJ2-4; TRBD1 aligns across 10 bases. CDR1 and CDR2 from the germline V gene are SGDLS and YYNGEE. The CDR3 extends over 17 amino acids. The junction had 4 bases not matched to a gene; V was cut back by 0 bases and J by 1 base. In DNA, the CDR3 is TGTGCCAGCAGCGTAGGTTTGGACAGGGGGGCCAAAAACATTCAGTACTTC. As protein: CASSVGLDRGAKNIQYF.

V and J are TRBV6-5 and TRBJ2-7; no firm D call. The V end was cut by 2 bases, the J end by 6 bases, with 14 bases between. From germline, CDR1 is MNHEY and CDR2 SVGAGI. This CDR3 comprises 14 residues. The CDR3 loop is CASSYSSPPSEQYF. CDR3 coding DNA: TGTGCCAGCAGTTACAGTAGCCCTCCCTCCGAGCAGTACTTC.

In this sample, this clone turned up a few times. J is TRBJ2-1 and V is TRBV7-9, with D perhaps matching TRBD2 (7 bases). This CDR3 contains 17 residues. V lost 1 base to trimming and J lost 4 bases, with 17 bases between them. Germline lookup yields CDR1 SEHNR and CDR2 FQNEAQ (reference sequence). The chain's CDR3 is CASSLDFSGGLYNEQFF. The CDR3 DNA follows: TGTGCCAGCAGCTTAGATTTCTCGGGGGGCCTATACAATGAGCAGTTCTTC.

CDR3 protein: CASKGAGTTFLGGYTF. The CDR3 DNA reads as TGCGCCAGCAAGGGAGCCGGGACAACTTTCCTTGGCGGCTACACCTTC. This rearrangement joins TRBV5-1 to TRBJ1-2, with D possibly matching TRBD1 (6 bases). Germline V gene lookup returns CDR1 SGHRS and CDR2 YFSETQ. The germline V and J ends were trimmed by 6 bases and 8 bases, with 26 bases remaining between them. The CDR3 covers 16 residues.